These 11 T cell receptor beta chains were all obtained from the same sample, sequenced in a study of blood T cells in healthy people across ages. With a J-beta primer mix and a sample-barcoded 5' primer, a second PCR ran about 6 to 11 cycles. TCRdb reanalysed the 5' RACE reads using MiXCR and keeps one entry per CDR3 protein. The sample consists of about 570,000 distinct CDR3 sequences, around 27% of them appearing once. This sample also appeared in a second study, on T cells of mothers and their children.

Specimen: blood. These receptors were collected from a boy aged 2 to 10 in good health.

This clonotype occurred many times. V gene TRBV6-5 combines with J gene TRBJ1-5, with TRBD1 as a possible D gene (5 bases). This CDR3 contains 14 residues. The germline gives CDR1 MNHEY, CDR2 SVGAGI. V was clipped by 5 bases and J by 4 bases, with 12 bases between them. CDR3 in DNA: TGTGCCAGCAGTGGGCGTGGGGGGAATCAGCCCCAGCATTTT. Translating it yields CASSGRGGNQPQHF.

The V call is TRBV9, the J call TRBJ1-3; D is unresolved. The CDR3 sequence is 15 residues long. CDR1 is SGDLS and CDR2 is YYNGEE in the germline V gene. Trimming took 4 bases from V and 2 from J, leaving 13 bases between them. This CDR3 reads CASSNRERAGNTIYF. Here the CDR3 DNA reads TGTGCCAGCAGCAACCGCGAGAGGGCTGGAAACACCATATATTTT.

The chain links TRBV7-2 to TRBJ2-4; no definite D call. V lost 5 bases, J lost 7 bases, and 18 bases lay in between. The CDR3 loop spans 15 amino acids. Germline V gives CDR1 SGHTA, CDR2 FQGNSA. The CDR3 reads CASSPIDGPWNIQYF. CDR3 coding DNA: TGTGCCAGCAGCCCTATTGATGGCCCGTGGAACATTCAGTACTTC.

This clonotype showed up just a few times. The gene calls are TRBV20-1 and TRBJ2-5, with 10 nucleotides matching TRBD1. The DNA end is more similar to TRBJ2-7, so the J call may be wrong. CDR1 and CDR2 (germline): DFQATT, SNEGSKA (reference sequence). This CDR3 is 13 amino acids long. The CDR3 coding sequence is TGCAGTGCTAGTGGGGACAGGGGTAACGAGCAGTACTTC. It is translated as CSASGDRGNEQYF.

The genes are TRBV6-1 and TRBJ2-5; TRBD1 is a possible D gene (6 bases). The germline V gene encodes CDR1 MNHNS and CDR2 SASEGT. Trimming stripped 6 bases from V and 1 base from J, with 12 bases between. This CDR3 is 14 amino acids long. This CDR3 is CASRATGPQETQYF. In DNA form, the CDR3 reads TGTGCCAGCAGGGCCACAGGGCCCCAAGAGACCCAGTACTTC.

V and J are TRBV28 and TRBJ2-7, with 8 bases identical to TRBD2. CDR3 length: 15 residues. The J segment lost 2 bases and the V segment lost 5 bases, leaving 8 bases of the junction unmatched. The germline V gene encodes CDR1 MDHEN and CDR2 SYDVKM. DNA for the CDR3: TGTGCCAGCAGTCCTCCTCTAGCGGGCCCCTACGAGCAGTACTTC. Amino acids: CASSPPLAGPYEQYF.

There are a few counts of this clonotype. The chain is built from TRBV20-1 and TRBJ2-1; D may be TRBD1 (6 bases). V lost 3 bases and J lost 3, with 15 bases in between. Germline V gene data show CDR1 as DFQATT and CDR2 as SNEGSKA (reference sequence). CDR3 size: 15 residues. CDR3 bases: TGCAGTGCTAGCCCTGACAGGCCTCTCTACAATGAGCAGTTCTTC. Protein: CSASPDRPLYNEQFF.

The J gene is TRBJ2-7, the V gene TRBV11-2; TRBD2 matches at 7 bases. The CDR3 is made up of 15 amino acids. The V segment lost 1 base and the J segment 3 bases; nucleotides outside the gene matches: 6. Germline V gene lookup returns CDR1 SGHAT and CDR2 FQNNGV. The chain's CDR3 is CASSLVGEGYYEQYF. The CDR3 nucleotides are TGTGCCAGCAGCTTAGTCGGGGAGGGCTACTACGAGCAGTACTTC.

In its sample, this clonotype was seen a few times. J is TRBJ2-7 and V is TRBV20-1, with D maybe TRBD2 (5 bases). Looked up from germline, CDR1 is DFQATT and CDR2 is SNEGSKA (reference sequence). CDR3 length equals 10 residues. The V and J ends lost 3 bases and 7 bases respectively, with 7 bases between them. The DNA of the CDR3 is TGCAGTGCTAGTAGAGGGGAGCAGTACTTC. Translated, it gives CSASRGEQYF.

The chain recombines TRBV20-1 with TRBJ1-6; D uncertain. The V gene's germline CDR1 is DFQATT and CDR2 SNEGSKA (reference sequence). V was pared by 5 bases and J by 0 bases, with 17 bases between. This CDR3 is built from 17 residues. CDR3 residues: CSAYNTAVGSYNSPLHF. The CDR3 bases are TGCAGTGCTTATAACACAGCCGTGGGCTCCTATAATTCACCCCTCCACTTT.

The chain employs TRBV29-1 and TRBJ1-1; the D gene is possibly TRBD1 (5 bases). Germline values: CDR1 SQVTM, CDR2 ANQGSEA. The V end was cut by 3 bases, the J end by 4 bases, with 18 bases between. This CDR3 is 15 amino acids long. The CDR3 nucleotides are TGCAGCGTTGATGCTACCGGGCAGGGCGGCACTGAAGCTTTCTTT. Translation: CSVDATGQGGTEAFF.